This T cell receptor (beta chain) emerged from a study of human T cells and chemical hapten exposure. Study conclusions and caveats: DPC sensitization did not alter TCRs above 1 in 1000 frequency.

Time point meaning: patch test 2, 6 weeks after DPC sensitization. The treatment here: therapeutic diphenylcyclopropenone sensitization with weekly scalp DPC. This clonotype has at least ten counts. The antigen is undetermined. Trimming at V came to 6 bases and at J to 0 bases, leaving 5 bases not matched to a gene. The CDR3 is 15 amino acids. Germline V gives CDR1 DFQATT, CDR2 SNEGSKA (reference sequence). The library attached unique molecular identifiers to individual cDNA molecules. TCRdb used MiXCR to reprocess the RACE reads, holding one entry per CDR3 protein. The sample carries roughly 380,000 distinct CDR3 sequences, about 6% recorded once.

The chain couples TRBV20-1 to TRBJ2-6; TRBD1 matches 7 bases. The specimen comprised whole blood, sampled in connection with sensitization to the hapten diphenylcyclopropenone (DPC). This TCR was sampled from a woman aged 18-29 years with alopecia areata. Some clones in this sample may be carry-over from other donors' samples. The CDR3 DNA sequence: TGCAGTGCGGGACAGCCGCTCTCTGGGGCCAACGTCCTGACTTTC. Its protein is CSAGQPLSGANVLTF.